Each of the 29 T cell receptor beta chains below was sequenced from the same sample in a study of blood T cell repertoires in COVID-19. Assay used: immunoSEQ multiplex PCR; TCRdb lists only in-frame clones, some missing. The data show about 520,000 clones, approximately 83% seen once. Sequencing was carried out using peripheral blood. These receptors were obtained from a human donor in a cohort sampled during active COVID-19.

The chain links TRBV3-1 (or the pseudogene TRBV3-2) to TRBJ1-3; 9 nucleotides align to TRBD1. The trim removed 1 base at V and 7 bases at J, leaving 14 bases unmatched. From germline, CDR1 is LGHDT and CDR2 YNNKEL (reference sequence). There are 18 residues in the CDR3. DNA for the CDR3: TGTGCCAGCAGCCAAGGCGCGACAGGGGGGCGGATTTTTAACACCATATATTTT. This gives the protein CASSQGATGGRIFNTIYF.

There are a few counts of this clone. The J gene is TRBJ1-2, the V gene TRBV18; a possible D gene is TRBD1 (5 bases). The germline gives CDR1 KGHSH, CDR2 LQKENI. V was clipped by 2 bases and J by 7 bases, with 14 bases between them. CDR3 size: 14 residues. The DNA of the CDR3 is TGTGCCAGCTCACCAGAGGAGGGGACTCGTGGCTACACCTTC. Its translation: CASSPEEGTRGYTF. The whole variable domain, filled in from reference TRBV18 and TRBJ1-2, reads NAGVMQNPRHLVRRRGQEARLRCSPMKGHSHVYWYRQLPEEGLKFMVYLQKENIIDESGMPKERFSAEFPKEGPSILRIQQVVRGDSAAYFCASSPEEGTRGYTFGSGTRLTVV.

The sample holds a few counts of this clone. The CDR3 nucleotides are TGTGCCACCAGCAGAGGGGCCTCCTACGAGCAGTACTTC. Protein product: CATSRGASYEQYF. This rearrangement joins TRBV15 to TRBJ2-7; D is unresolved. Germline lookup yields CDR1 LNHNV and CDR2 YYDKDF (reference sequence). The CDR3 runs 13 residues. V lost 1 base and J lost 0, with 4 bases in between. The entire variable domain, with the rest obtained from reference TRBV15 and TRBJ2-7, is as follows: DAMVIQNPRYQVTQFGKPVTLSCSQTLNHNVMYWYQQKSSQAPKLLFHYYDKDFNNEADTPDNFQSRRPNTSFCFLDIRSPGLGDTAMYLCATSRGASYEQYFGPGTRLTVT.

This clone is a singleton in its sample. V usage is TRBV6-5 and J usage is TRBJ2-7; D is possibly TRBD2 (6 bases). V was shortened by 5 bases and J by 2 bases, with 10 bases between the two germline ends. CDR3 length: 13 amino acids. The germline gives CDR1 MNHEY, CDR2 SVGAGI. The CDR3 DNA follows: TGTGCCAGCAGTCGGGAGAGTCCCTACGAGCAGTACTTC. Residues: CASSRESPYEQYF.

Written as DNA, the CDR3 is TGTGCCAGCATCGCGACTAGTACCAACGAGCAGTACTTC. Translating it yields CASIATSTNEQYF. The chain couples TRBV5-4 to TRBJ2-7; possible D gene TRBD2, 6 bases. CDR3 length: 13 amino acids. The germline V and J ends were trimmed by 6 bases and 5 bases, with 15 bases remaining between them. The germline CDR1 and CDR2 sequences are SGHNT and YYREEE (reference sequence).

This clone was recorded only once. The genes are TRBV11-2 and TRBJ2-6; no firm D call. V lost 4 bases, J lost 2 bases, and 6 bases lay in between. Germline V lookup: CDR1 SGHAT, CDR2 FQNNGV. CDR3 length equals 14 residues. Written as DNA, the CDR3 is TGTGCCAGCAGCTCCTCTGCTGGGGCCAACGTCCTGACTTTC. It yields the protein CASSSSAGANVLTF.

This chain connects TRBV5-5 to TRBJ1-6; 7 nucleotides agree with TRBD1. CDR1 and CDR2 from the germline V gene are SGHKS and YYEKEE (reference sequence). V lost 1 base to trimming and J lost 9 bases; unmatched junction nucleotides: 4. The CDR3 spans 14 residues. The CDR3 nucleotides are TGTGCCAGCAGCTTGAGGCAGGGGGGTTCACCCCTCCACTTT. Translated: CASSLRQGGSPLHF.

The chain recombines TRBV19 with TRBJ2-5, with 7 bases aligning to TRBD1. Germline assignment: CDR1 LNHDA and CDR2 SQIVND (reference sequence). The CDR3 extends over 14 amino acids. V gave up 5 bases and J gave up 0 bases; unmatched junction bases: 3. Here the CDR3 reads CASSLGTDQETQYF. The CDR3 DNA is TGTGCCAGTAGTCTTGGGACAGACCAAGAGACCCAGTACTTC.

V gene TRBV6-2 or TRBV6-3 combines with J gene TRBJ1-3; D might be TRBD1 (5 bases). Trimming cost V 1 base and J 4 bases, with 11 bases left between them. Germline CDR1 MNHEY, CDR2 SVGEGT. The CDR3 totals 15 residues. The CDR3 bases are TGTGCCAGCAGTTACTACGGGGGGAGAGGAAACACCATATATTTT. Translated, it gives CASSYYGGRGNTIYF.

The chain recombines TRBV3-1 (or the pseudogene TRBV3-2) with TRBJ2-5, with D possibly matching TRBD2 (6 bases). The CDR3 extends over 15 amino acids. CDR1 and CDR2 (germline): LGHDT, YNNKEL (reference sequence). V was pared by 3 bases and J by 1 base, with 12 bases between. DNA for the CDR3: TGTGCCAGCAGCCAGTTCGAGGGACTCCAAGAGACCCAGTACTTC. It translates to CASSQFEGLQETQYF.

J is TRBJ2-2 and V is TRBV24-1; TRBD2 is a possible D gene (7 bases). The V end was cut by 3 bases, the J end by 2 bases, with 15 bases between. Germline V gives CDR1 KGHDR, CDR2 SFDVKD. The CDR3 is made up of 17 amino acids. This CDR3 reads CATSDPDGGPNTGELFF. The CDR3 region has the DNA TGTGCCACCAGTGATCCCGACGGGGGGCCCAACACCGGGGAGCTGTTTTTT.

The chain is built from TRBV30 and TRBJ2-7, with TRBD2 as a possible D gene (5 bases). CDR1 and CDR2 (germline): GTSNPN, SVGIG (reference sequence). CDR3 size: 16 residues. Trimming took 0 bases from V and 0 from J, leaving 15 bases between them. DNA for the CDR3: TGTGCCTGGAGTGTACACCAGACGGGGAGCTCCTACGAGCAGTACTTC. Protein product: CAWSVHQTGSSYEQYF.

The chain joins TRBV25-1 to TRBJ2-7, with 8 bases matching TRBD1. This CDR3 is 16 amino acids long. Trimming at V came to 1 base and at J to 0 bases, leaving 5 bases not matched to a gene. CDR1 and CDR2 (germline): MGHDK, SYGVNS. The CDR3 DNA follows: TGTGCCAGCAGTGAATCCTGGACAGGGAACTCCTACGAGCAGTACTTC. It yields the protein CASSESWTGNSYEQYF.

V is TRBV11-2 and J is TRBJ2-1; D remains ambiguous. CDR3 length: 12 amino acids. CDR1 SGHAT and CDR2 FQNNGV come from the germline V gene. Trimming took off 3 bases at V and 7 bases at J, with 7 bases between the two ends. CDR3 DNA sequence: TGTGCCAGCAGCTTCGACTTGAATGAGCAGTTCTTC. It yields the protein CASSFDLNEQFF. The variable domain in full, completed from reference TRBV11-2 and TRBJ2-1, reads EAGVAQSPRYKIIEKRQSVAFWCNPISGHATLYWYQQILGQGPKLLIQFQNNGVVDDSQLPKDRFSAERLKGVDSTLKIQPAKLEDSAVYLCASSFDLNEQFFGPGTRLTVL.

The chain employs TRBV30 and TRBJ1-1; possibly TRBD1 for D (6 bases). The CDR3 spans 13 residues. CDR1 and CDR2 from the germline V gene are GTSNPN and SVGIG (reference sequence). V was cut by 3 bases and J by 5 bases, with 13 bases left in between. The CDR3 DNA reads as TGTGCCTGGAGAACAGGGAGCTGGACTGAAGCTTTCTTT. It specifies CAWRTGSWTEAFF.

The chain uses TRBV24-1 and TRBJ2-3; TRBD1 aligns across 7 bases. Losses at the gene ends were 10 bases for V and 0 bases for J; bases not matched to a gene: 6. Germline loops: CDR1 KGHDR, CDR2 SFDVKD. The CDR3 length is 14 residues. CDR3: CATRDRLSTDTQYF. The CDR3, as DNA: TGTGCCACAAGGGACAGACTTAGCACAGATACGCAGTATTTT.

The chain employs TRBV5-1 and TRBJ2-7; 8 bases fit TRBD1. This CDR3 comprises 13 residues. Germline CDR1 and CDR2: SGHRS and YFSETQ. J lost 5 bases, V lost 2 bases, and 3 bases had no gene match. CDR3 residues: CASSFPRGHEQYF. The CDR3 region has the DNA TGCGCCAGCAGCTTCCCCAGGGGGCACGAGCAGTACTTC. Combining the CDR3 with reference TRBV5-1 and TRBJ2-7 gives the whole variable domain KAGVTQTPRYLIKTRGQQVTLSCSPISGHRSVSWYQQTPGQGLQFLFEYFSETQRNKGNFPGRFSGRQFSNSRSEMNVSTLELGDSALYLCASSFPRGHEQYFGPGTRLTVT.

The chain links TRBV19 to TRBJ1-1; D is undetermined. The length of the CDR3 is 14 residues. Between the trimmed V and J ends, which lost 3 bases and 0 bases, there was a span of 8 bases. Germline lookup yields CDR1 LNHDA and CDR2 SQIVND (reference sequence). CDR3 residues: CASSITVMNTEAFF. The CDR3 DNA reads as TGTGCCAGTAGTATTACAGTGATGAACACTGAAGCTTTCTTT.

This clone has a single count. The chain combines TRBV9 with TRBJ2-7, with D tentatively TRBD1 (6 bases). Trimming removed 4 bases at V and 1 base at J, with 12 bases between. Germline V gene data show CDR1 as SGDLS and CDR2 as YYNGEE. The CDR3 has 14 amino acids. The CDR3 sequence: CASSRYRESYEQYF. CDR3 bases: TGTGCCAGCAGCCGCTACAGGGAATCCTACGAGCAGTACTTC. Combining the CDR3 with reference TRBV9 and TRBJ2-7 gives the whole variable domain DSGVTQTPKHLITATGQRVTLRCSPRSGDLSVYWYQQSLDQGLQFLIQYYNGEERAKGNILERFSAQQFPDLHSELNLSSLELGDSALYFCASSRYRESYEQYFGPGTRLTVT.

This rearrangement joins TRBV7-9 to TRBJ2-2, with 8 bases that match TRBD1. The CDR3 consists of 16 residues. The V gene's germline CDR1 is SEHNR and CDR2 FQNEAQ (reference sequence). With V trimmed by 1 base and J by 3 bases, 4 bases remained unmatched. In DNA form, the CDR3 reads TGTGCCAGCAGCTTAGGGGCAGGGGGCCACACCGGGGAGCTGTTTTTT. Protein product: CASSLGAGGHTGELFF.

This clone was observed a single time. The chain has TRBV5-1 and TRBJ1-5; D is unresolved. Trimming took 0 bases from V and 6 from J, leaving 7 bases between them. Germline loops: CDR1 SGHRS, CDR2 YFSETQ. There are 13 residues in the CDR3. The CDR3 sequence is CASSLGSGQPQHF. CDR3 DNA: TGCGCCAGCAGCTTGGGCTCGGGTCAGCCCCAGCATTTT. Combining the CDR3 with reference TRBV5-1 and TRBJ1-5 gives the whole variable domain KAGVTQTPRYLIKTRGQQVTLSCSPISGHRSVSWYQQTPGQGLQFLFEYFSETQRNKGNFPGRFSGRQFSNSRSEMNVSTLELGDSALYLCASSLGSGQPQHFGDGTRLSIL.

The chain uses TRBV5-1 and TRBJ2-3; 8 nucleotides line up with TRBD1. This CDR3 has 16 amino acids. Germline V gives CDR1 SGHRS, CDR2 YFSETQ. The ends lost 4 bases at V and 0 bases at J; junction bases unmatched: 7. DNA of the CDR3: TGCGCCAGCAGCCCGCACCGGGACAGGAGCACAGATACGCAGTATTTT. This encodes CASSPHRDRSTDTQYF. Full variable domain (outside the CDR3, taken from reference TRBV5-1 and TRBJ2-3): KAGVTQTPRYLIKTRGQQVTLSCSPISGHRSVSWYQQTPGQGLQFLFEYFSETQRNKGNFPGRFSGRQFSNSRSEMNVSTLELGDSALYLCASSPHRDRSTDTQYFGPGTRLTVL.

The V and J genes are TRBV28 and TRBJ2-7, with 11 bases aligning to TRBD1. This CDR3 contains 15 residues. Germline values: CDR1 MDHEN, CDR2 SYDVKM. J lost 4 bases, V lost 6 bases, and 8 bases had no gene match. The CDR3 DNA is TGTGCCAGCAGGCCCCGGGACAGGGGGGTATACGAGCAGTACTTC. Protein: CASRPRDRGVYEQYF.

The V and J genes are TRBV6-5 and TRBJ1-2; 7 bases match TRBD1. V shed 5 bases, J shed 2 bases, and the junction held 5 bases outside the gene matches. The CDR3 length is 14 residues. The V gene's germline CDR1 is MNHEY and CDR2 SVGAGI. The CDR3 region is CASSRSGQNYGYTF. The CDR3 coding sequence is TGTGCCAGCAGTCGCTCGGGACAGAACTATGGCTACACCTTC.

The V gene is TRBV5-4, the J gene TRBJ2-3, with 8 bases aligning to TRBD2. This CDR3 is built from 14 residues. The germline gives CDR1 SGHNT, CDR2 YYREEE (reference sequence). Trimming cost V 4 bases and J 5 bases; bases outside gene matches: 6. This CDR3 is CASSMGLEGDTQYF. The CDR3 DNA follows: TGTGCCAGCAGCATGGGACTAGAGGGAGATACGCAGTATTTT.

This chain links TRBV29-1 with TRBJ2-7; 7 nucleotides line up with TRBD2. The CDR3 loop spans 15 amino acids. The germline CDR1 and CDR2 sequences are SQVTM and ANQGSEA. The V and J ends lost 0 bases and 2 bases, in that order; junction bases with no gene match: 7. The chain's CDR3 is CSVEEEQGGTYEQYF. Written as DNA, the CDR3 is TGCAGCGTTGAAGAGGAGCAGGGAGGGACCTACGAGCAGTACTTC.

This chain uses TRBV3-1 (or the pseudogene TRBV3-2) with TRBJ1-4; no clear D gene. Trimming pared 4 bases from V and 2 bases from J, leaving 11 bases between. From germline, CDR1 is LGHDT and CDR2 YNNKEL (reference sequence). The CDR3 has 15 residues. CDR3: CASSRSPQTNEKLFF. CDR3 sequence (DNA): TGTGCCAGCAGCCGATCCCCACAGACTAATGAAAAACTGTTTTTT.

The CDR3 protein is CASRPIRDRGVLTEAFF. In DNA form, the CDR3 reads TGTGCCAGCAGGCCAATAAGGGACAGGGGAGTTTTAACTGAAGCTTTCTTT. This chain connects TRBV11-2 to TRBJ1-1, with 10 bases lining up with TRBD1. Per the germline V gene, CDR1 is SGHAT and CDR2 is FQNNGV. CDR3 size: 17 residues. V gave up 6 bases and J gave up 5 bases; unmatched junction bases: 15.

This sequence joins TRBV19 and TRBJ1-5, with D uncertain. The CDR3 length is 15 residues. Germline values: CDR1 LNHDA, CDR2 SQIVND (reference sequence). V gave up 4 bases and J gave up 0 bases, with 10 bases separating them. The CDR3 DNA reads as TGTGCCAGTAGTACCACACGGGGTAGCAATCAGCCCCAGCATTTT. This translates into CASSTTRGSNQPQHF.